This T cell receptor (beta chain) was obtained from a study of PD-1 blockade in classical Hodgkin lymphoma. At the level of the study: Patients were given intravenous nivolumab, 3 mg/kg, every 2 weeks.

Autologous stem cell transplantation was followed by relapse in every patient, and brentuximab vedotin exposure varied. The CDR3 sequence is 14 residues long. Trimming cost V 8 bases and J 4 bases; bases outside gene matches: 10. Looked up from germline, CDR1 is SGHRS and CDR2 is YFSETQ. Generated by immunoSEQ multiplex PCR, the TCRdb table keeps only in-frame clones and is missing some. The sample includes 35,000 to 55,000 clones, approximately 70% seen only once; the top ten take 2.5% to 3%. As concerns this clone: What it binds is not known.

Study-wide results and limits: Complete responders entered with baseline diversity on par with newly diagnosed patients, the results showed. CD4+ TCR diversity, unlike CD8+, climbed significantly by C4D1. Although disease activity or prior therapy may be involved, causes of the repertoire differences remain undefined.

The sample consisted of peripheral blood mononuclear cells (PBMCs), taken before the second cycle of nivolumab. This chain uses TRBV5-1 with TRBJ2-7; 9 bases are a match to TRBD1. This TCR came from a human donor with classical Hodgkin lymphoma. CDR3 sequence (DNA): TGCGCCAGTGGGAAGGACAGGGGCGAATACGAGCAGTACTTC. This encodes CASGKDRGEYEQYF.